This T cell receptor beta chain was sequenced in a study of T cell clonotyping in hematopoietic cell transplantation. General study results and limits: Pathologically expanded recipient clonotypes increased progressively from day 30 to day 180 as diversity fell. Broader posttransplant TCR repertoire diversity was predicted by graft donor and pretransplant recipient Inverse Simpson Index values.

Comment on this clone: Its antigen is undetermined.

CDR1 and CDR2 from the germline V gene are LNHDA and SQIVND (reference sequence). This CDR3 spans 15 amino acids. V was pared by 9 bases and J by 7 bases, with 22 bases between. Blood collection times were about day -28 and days 30, 100, 180 posttransplant. Using immunoSEQ multiplex PCR, the repertoire was profiled, and TCRdb retains in-frame clones only, with some absent. Among 15,000 or so clones listed, 85% to 90% were seen once. This TCR derives from a male patient between 45 and 59 years old who had an allogeneic stem cell transplant from an unrelated donor, so T cells may come from the graft donor. Some clones in this sample may be carry-over from other donors' samples. This chain uses TRBV19 with TRBJ2-1; perhaps TRBD2 as D (5 bases). Sample: PBMCs, taken 100 days after allogeneic stem cell transplant. The CDR3 bases are TGTGCCAGCTCACCAAGCGGCCTTCCGGGAAATGAGCAGTTCTTC. It encodes CASSPSGLPGNEQFF.